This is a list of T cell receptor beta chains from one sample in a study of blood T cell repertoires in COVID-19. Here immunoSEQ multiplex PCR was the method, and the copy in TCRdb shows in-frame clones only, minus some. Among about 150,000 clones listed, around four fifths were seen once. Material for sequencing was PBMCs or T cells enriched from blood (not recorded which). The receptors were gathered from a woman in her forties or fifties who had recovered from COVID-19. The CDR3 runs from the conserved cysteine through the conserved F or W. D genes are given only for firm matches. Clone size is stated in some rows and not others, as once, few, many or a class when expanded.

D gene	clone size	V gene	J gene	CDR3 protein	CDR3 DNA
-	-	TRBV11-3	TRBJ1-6	CASSPVHQAPLHF	TGTGCCAGCAGCCCTGTACATCAGGCACCCCTCCACTTT
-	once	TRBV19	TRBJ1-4	CASASRAPTNEKLFF	TGTGCCAGTGCCTCCAGGGCCCCAACTAATGAAAAACTGTTTTTT
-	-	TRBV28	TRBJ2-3	CASSQTGRTDTQYF	TGTGCCAGCAGTCAGACAGGAAGGACAGATACGCAGTATTTT
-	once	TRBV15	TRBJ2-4	CATSLETGMGIQYF	TGTGCCACCAGCCTTGAAACGGGGATGGGCATTCAGTACTTC
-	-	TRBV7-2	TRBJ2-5	CASSLAPPVGRLQETQYF	TGTGCCAGCAGCTTAGCCCCCCCGGTTGGGCGCCTTCAAGAGACCCAGTACTTC
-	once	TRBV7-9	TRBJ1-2	CASSLDRVVGYTF	TGTGCCAGCAGCTTAGACAGGGTAGTCGGCTACACCTTC
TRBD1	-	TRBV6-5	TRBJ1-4	CASSSSTGVSEKLFF	TGTGCCAGCAGTAGCTCGACAGGGGTTTCTGAAAAACTGTTTTTT
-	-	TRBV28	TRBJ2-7	CASSLVGGPATAISKQYF	TGTGCCAGCAGTTTAGTTGGGGGCCCTGCAACCGCGATTTCTAAGCAGTACTTC
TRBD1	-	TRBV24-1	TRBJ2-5	CATSDFRGTGHDETQYF	TGTGCCACCAGTGATTTTAGAGGGACAGGGCACGATGAGACCCAGTACTTC
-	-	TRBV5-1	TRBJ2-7	CASSLALGASATYEQYF	TGCGCCAGCAGCTTGGCCCTCGGGGCTAGCGCGACCTACGAGCAGTACTTC
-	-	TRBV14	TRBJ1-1	CASSLNPNTEAFF	TGTGCCAGCAGCCTTAATCCCAACACTGAAGCTTTCTTT
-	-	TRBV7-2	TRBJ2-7	CASSSVSGIYEQYF	TGTGCCAGCAGCTCCGTTAGCGGTATCTACGAGCAGTACTTC
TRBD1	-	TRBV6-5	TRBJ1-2	CASKVTGGIYGYTF	TGTGCCAGCAAAGTGACAGGGGGTATCTATGGCTACACCTTC
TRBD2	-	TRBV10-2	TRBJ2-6	CASSPTPTSGWSGANVLTF	TGCGCCAGCAGCCCCACCCCGACTAGCGGGTGGTCTGGGGCCAACGTCCTGACTTTC
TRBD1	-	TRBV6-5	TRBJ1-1	CASRDRASMNTEAFF	TGTGCCAGCCGGGACAGGGCTTCTATGAACACTGAAGCTTTCTTT
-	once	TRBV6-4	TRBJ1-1	CASRPDSMRTEAFF	TGTGCCAGCAGGCCTGACTCTATGAGGACTGAAGCTTTCTTT
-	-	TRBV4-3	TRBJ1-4	CASSTNQGRGEKLFF	TGCGCCAGCAGCACAAACCAGGGCCGGGGGGAAAAACTGTTTTTT
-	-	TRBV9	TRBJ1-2	CASSVVGAPSLATF	TGTGCCAGCAGCGTAGTTGGGGCGCCAAGTCTTGCCACCTTC
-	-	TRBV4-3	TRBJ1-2	CASSQVDTAYGYTF	TGCGCCAGCAGCCAGGTGGACACCGCCTATGGCTACACCTTC
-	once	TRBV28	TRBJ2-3	CASSLRGNLFSRTDTQYF	TGTGCCAGCAGTTTACGCGGGAACTTGTTTAGCCGCACAGATACGCAGTATTTT
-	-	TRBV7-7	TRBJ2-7	CASSLDHGGPISYEQYF	TGTGCTAGCAGCTTAGATCACGGGGGGCCTATCTCCTACGAGCAGTACTTC
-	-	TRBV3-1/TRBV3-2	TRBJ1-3	CASSTDRVSGNTIYF	TGTGCCAGCAGCACGGACAGAGTCTCTGGAAACACCATATATTTT
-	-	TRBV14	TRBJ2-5	CASSQDLRETQYF	TGTGCCAGCAGCCAAGATCTGCGGGAGACCCAGTACTTC
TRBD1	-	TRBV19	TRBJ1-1	CASSSRQGGNTEAFF	TGTGCCAGTAGTAGCCGACAGGGCGGGAACACTGAAGCTTTCTTT
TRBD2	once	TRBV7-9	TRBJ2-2	CAGLTSGGHTGELFF	TGTGCCGGACTAACTAGCGGGGGGCACACCGGGGAGCTGTTTTTT
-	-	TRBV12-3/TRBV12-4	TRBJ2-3	CASSPAGTDTQYF	TGTGCCAGCAGTCCCGCCGGGACAGATACGCAGTATTTT
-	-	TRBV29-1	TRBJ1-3	CSVPNPSGNTIYF	TGCAGCGTTCCTAACCCCTCTGGAAACACCATATATTTT
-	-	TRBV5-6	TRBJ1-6	CASSLRDPTSPLHF	TGTGCCAGCAGCCTACGGGATCCAACTTCACCCCTCCACTTT
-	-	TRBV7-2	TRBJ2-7	CASSLAQGNRGEQYF	TGTGCCAGCAGCTTAGCGCAAGGGAATAGAGGGGAGCAGTACTTC
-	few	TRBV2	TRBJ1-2	CASSVDRNYGYTF	TGTGCCAGCAGTGTAGACAGAAACTATGGCTACACCTTC
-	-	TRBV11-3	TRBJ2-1	CASSKRTDNEQFF	TGTGCCAGCAGCAAAAGGACTGATAATGAGCAGTTCTTC
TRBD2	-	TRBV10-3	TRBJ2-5	CAISESGLAYETQYF	TGTGCCATCAGTGAGTCGGGACTAGCGTATGAGACCCAGTACTTC
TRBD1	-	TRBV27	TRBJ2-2	CASRERTGGNTGELFF	TGTGCCAGCAGAGAGCGGACAGGGGGGAACACCGGGGAGCTGTTTTTT
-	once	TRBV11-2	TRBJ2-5	CASSLTGLKGTQYF	TGTGCCAGCAGCTTAACAGGGTTAAAGGGGACCCAGTACTTC
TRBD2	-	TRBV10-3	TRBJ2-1	CAVTSGGILGNEQFF	TGTGCCGTGACTAGCGGGGGGATTCTGGGCAATGAGCAGTTCTTC
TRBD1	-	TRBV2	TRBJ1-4	CASFPRDRGLEKLFF	TGTGCCAGCTTCCCCAGGGACAGGGGGTTGGAAAAACTGTTTTTT
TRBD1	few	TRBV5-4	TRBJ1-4	CASSLGQGFGDGKLFF	TGTGCCAGCAGCTTGGGACAGGGGTTCGGGGATGGAAAACTGTTTTTT
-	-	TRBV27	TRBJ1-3	CASSFRGGGNTIYF	TGTGCCAGCAGTTTTCGCGGGGGAGGAAACACCATATATTTT
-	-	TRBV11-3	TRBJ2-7	CASSLDGQPYEQYF	TGTGCCAGCAGCTTAGATGGCCAACCCTACGAGCAGTACTTC
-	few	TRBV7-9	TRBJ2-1	CASSTPGPNEQFF	TGTGCCAGCAGCACCCCAGGGCCCAATGAGCAGTTCTTC
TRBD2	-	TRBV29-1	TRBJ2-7	CSVATSAPYEQYF	TGCAGCGTCGCTACTAGCGCACCCTACGAGCAGTACTTC
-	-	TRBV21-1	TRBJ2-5	CASCMGTGGKETQYF	TGTGCCAGCTGCATGGGGACAGGGGGCAAAGAGACCCAGTACTTC
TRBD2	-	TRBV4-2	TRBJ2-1	CASSQDPSGHNEQFF	TGTGCCAGCAGCCAAGACCCTAGCGGGCACAATGAGCAGTTCTTC
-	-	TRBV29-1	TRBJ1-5	CSVAVGGLDQPQHF	TGCAGCGTGGCCGTGGGGGGGCTCGATCAGCCCCAGCATTTT
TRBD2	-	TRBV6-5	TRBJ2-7	CASSLTSGRINEQYF	TGTGCCAGCAGTCTAACTAGCGGGAGGATCAACGAGCAGTACTTC
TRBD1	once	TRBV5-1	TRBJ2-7	CASSWDRGSYEQYF	TGCGCCAGCAGCTGGGACAGGGGAAGCTACGAGCAGTACTTC
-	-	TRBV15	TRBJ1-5	CATSRGRASQPQHF	TGTGCCACCAGCAGGGGGAGGGCCAGTCAGCCCCAGCATTTT
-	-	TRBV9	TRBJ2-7	CASSPQTGSYEQYF	TGTGCCAGCAGCCCCCAGACAGGTTCCTACGAGCAGTACTTC
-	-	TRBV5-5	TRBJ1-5	CASSSVASNQPQHF	TGTGCCAGCAGCTCTGTGGCTAGCAATCAGCCCCAGCATTTT
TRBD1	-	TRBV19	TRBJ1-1	CASRQGRNTEAFF	TGTGCCAGTCGACAGGGGAGGAACACTGAAGCTTTCTTT
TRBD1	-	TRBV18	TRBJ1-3	CASSPGQGGGNTIYF	TGTGCCAGCTCGCCAGGACAGGGTGGTGGAAACACCATATATTTT
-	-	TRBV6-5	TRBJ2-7	CASSPGAGQQYEQYF	TGTGCCAGCAGCCCCGGGGCGGGGCAGCAGTACGAGCAGTACTTC